This entry concerns a single T cell receptor beta chain. Antigen specificity is unknown. With V trimmed by 0 bases and J by 16 bases, 8 bases remained unmatched. The CDR3 covers 13 residues. The V gene's germline CDR1 is SGHDT and CDR2 YYEEEE. The data were taken from a study of cytomegalovirus exposure and HLA in healthy donors. Study-wide results and caveats: When the data were analyzed later, several of the most significant clusters appeared to be linked to common viral pathogens. There were reportedly fewer N-insertions in an Asian-associated ancestry cluster than the approximately 600-donor mean, in a later analysis.

13 Jbeta primers and 60 Vbeta primers were used for the PCR. Measured with immunoSEQ multiplex PCR; TCRdb has only the in-frame clones, and not every one. This table has about 75,000 clones, 84% appearing once. Each donor's status was that of a healthy bone marrow donor. The J gene is TRBJ2-1, the V gene TRBV5-6, with 9 positions matching TRBD2. The clonotype was recovered from a man between 70 and 80 years old in good health and CMV-seropositive. The sequenced sample was PBMCs. The CDR3 DNA reads as TGTGCCAGCAGCTTGGGGCGGGAGGGCCGTTCCTTCTTC. Its protein product is CASSLGREGRSFF.